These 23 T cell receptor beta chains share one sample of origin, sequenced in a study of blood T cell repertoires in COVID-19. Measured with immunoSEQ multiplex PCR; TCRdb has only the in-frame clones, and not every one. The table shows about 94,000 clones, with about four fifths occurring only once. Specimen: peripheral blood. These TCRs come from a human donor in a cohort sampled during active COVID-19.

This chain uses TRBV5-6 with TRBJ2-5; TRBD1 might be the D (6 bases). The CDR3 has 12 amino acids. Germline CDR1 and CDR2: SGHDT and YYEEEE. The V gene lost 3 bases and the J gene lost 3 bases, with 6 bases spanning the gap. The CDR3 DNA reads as TGTGCCAGCAGCTGGACAGAAGAGACCCAGTACTTC. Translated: CASSWTEETQYF.

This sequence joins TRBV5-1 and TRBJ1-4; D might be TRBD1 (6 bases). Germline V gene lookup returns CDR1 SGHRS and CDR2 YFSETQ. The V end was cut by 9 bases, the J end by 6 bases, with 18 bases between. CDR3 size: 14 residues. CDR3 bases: TGCGCCACCCCCCCCTGGGAGGGGGATGAAAAACTGTTTTTT. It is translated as CATPPWEGDEKLFF.

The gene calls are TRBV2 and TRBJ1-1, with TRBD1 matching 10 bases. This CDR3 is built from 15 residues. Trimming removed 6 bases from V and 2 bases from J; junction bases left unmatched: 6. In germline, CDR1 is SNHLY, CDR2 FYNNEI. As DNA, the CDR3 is TGTGCCAGCAGGCCGACAGGGGGCAGAAACACTGAAGCTTTCTTT. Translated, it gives CASRPTGGRNTEAFF.

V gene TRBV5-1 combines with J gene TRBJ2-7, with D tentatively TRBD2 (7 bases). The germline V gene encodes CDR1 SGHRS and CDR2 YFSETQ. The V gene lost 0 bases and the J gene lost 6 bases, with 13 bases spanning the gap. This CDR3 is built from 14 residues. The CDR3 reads CASSLAGGGGEQYF. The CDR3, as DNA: TGCGCCAGCAGCTTGGCGGGGGGCGGGGGCGAGCAGTACTTC.

CDR3 residues: CSVDEDRGHRYQETQYF. The CDR3 DNA is TGCAGCGTTGATGAGGATCGTGGACACCGGTACCAAGAGACCCAGTACTTC. J is TRBJ2-5 and V is TRBV29-1; tentative D call: TRBD1 (5 bases). Trimming pared 3 bases from V and 0 bases from J, leaving 20 bases between. CDR1 and CDR2 from the germline V gene are SQVTM and ANQGSEA. The CDR3 is made up of 17 amino acids.

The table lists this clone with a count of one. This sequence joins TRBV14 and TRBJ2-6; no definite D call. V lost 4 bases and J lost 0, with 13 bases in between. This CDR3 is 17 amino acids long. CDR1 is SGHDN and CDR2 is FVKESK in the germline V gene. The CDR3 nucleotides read TGTGCCAGCAGCCGCCGAGGCACAAGCTCTGGGGCCAACGTCCTGACTTTC. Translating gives CASSRRGTSSGANVLTF.

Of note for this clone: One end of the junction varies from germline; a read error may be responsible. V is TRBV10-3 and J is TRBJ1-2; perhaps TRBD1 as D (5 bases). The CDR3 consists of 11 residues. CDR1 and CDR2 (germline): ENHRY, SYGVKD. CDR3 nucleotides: TGTGCCATCAGACTAACAGGACGATTAATCTTC. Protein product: CAIRLTGRLIF.

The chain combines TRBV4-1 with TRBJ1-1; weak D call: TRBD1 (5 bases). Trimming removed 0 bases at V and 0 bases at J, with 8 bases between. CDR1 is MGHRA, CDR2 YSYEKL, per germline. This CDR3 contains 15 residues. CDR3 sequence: CASSQEQGMNTEAFF. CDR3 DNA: TGCGCCAGCAGCCAAGAGCAGGGAATGAACACTGAAGCTTTCTTT.

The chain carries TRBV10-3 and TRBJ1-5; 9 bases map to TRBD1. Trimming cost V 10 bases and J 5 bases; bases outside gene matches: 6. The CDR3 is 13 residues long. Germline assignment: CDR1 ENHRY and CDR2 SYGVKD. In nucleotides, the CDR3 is TGTGCCACGGGACAGGGTGGGGATCAGCCCCAGCATTTT. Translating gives CATGQGGDQPQHF.

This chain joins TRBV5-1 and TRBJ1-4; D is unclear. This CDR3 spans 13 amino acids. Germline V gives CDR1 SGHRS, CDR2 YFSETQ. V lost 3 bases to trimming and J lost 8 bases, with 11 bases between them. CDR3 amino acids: CASSSRPGEKLFF. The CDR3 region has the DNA TGCGCCAGCAGCTCCAGGCCGGGGGAAAAACTGTTTTTT. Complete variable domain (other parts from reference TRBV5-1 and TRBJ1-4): KAGVTQTPRYLIKTRGQQVTLSCSPISGHRSVSWYQQTPGQGLQFLFEYFSETQRNKGNFPGRFSGRQFSNSRSEMNVSTLELGDSALYLCASSSRPGEKLFFGSGTQLSVL.

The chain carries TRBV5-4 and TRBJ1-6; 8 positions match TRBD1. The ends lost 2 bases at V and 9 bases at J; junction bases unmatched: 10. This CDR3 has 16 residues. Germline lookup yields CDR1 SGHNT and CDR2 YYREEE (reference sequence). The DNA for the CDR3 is TGTGCCAGCAGCTTCGACGGACAGGGTTACGGTTCACCCCTCCACTTT. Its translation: CASSFDGQGYGSPLHF. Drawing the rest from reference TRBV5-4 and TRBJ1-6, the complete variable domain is ETGVTQSPTHLIKTRGQQVTLRCSSQSGHNTVSWYQQALGQGPQFIFQYYREEENGRGNFPPRFSGLQFPNYSSELNVNALELDDSALYLCASSFDGQGYGSPLHFGNGTRLTVT.

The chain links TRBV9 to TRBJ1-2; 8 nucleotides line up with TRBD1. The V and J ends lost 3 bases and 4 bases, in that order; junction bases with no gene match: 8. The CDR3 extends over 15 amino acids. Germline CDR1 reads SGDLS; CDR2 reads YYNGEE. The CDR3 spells CASSDGSQGVYGYTF. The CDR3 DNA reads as TGTGCCAGCAGCGATGGCTCACAGGGGGTCTATGGCTACACCTTC. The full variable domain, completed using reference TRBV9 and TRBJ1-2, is DSGVTQTPKHLITATGQRVTLRCSPRSGDLSVYWYQQSLDQGLQFLIQYYNGEERAKGNILERFSAQQFPDLHSELNLSSLELGDSALYFCASSDGSQGVYGYTFGSGTRLTVV.

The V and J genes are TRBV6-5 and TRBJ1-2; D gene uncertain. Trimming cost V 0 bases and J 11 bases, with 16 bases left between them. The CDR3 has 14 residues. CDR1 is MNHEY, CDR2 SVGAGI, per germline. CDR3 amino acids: CASSYSSPPDLYTF. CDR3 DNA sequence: TGTGCCAGCAGTTACTCGAGCCCGCCAGACTTATACACCTTC.

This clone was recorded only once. Written as DNA, the CDR3 is TGTGCCAGCAGCCCAGCTAGCGGGAGGGCCTACGAGCAGTACTTC. Protein sequence: CASSPASGRAYEQYF. The gene calls are TRBV28 and TRBJ2-7; 12 bases are a match to TRBD2. The CDR3 has 15 residues. The germline V gene encodes CDR1 MDHEN and CDR2 SYDVKM. V lost 6 bases to trimming and J lost 2 bases; unmatched junction nucleotides: 5.

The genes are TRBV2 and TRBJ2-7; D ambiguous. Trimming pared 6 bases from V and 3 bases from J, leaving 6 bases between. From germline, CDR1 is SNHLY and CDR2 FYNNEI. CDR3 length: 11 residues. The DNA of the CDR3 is TGTGCCAGCAGATCTAGCTACGAGCAGTACTTC. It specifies CASRSSYEQYF.

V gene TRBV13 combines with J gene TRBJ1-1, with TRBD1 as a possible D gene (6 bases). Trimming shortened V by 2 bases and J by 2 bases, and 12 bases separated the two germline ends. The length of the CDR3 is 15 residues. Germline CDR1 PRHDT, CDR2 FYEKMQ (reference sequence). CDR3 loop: CASSLSGVINTEAFF. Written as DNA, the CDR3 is TGTGCCAGCAGCTTATCAGGGGTAATTAACACTGAAGCTTTCTTT.

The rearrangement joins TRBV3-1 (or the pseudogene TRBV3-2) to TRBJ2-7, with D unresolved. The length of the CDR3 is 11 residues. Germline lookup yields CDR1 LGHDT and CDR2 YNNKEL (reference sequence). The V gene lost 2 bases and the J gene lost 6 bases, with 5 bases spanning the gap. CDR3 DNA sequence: TGTGCCAGCAGCCAAATGAGCGAGCAGTACTTC. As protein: CASSQMSEQYF.

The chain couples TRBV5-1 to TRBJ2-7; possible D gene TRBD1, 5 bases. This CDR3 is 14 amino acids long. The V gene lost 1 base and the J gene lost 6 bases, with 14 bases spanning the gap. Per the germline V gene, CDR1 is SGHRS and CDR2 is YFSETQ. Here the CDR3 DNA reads TGCGCCAGCAGCTTGTTCTCTCAAAGGGGCGAGCAGTACTTC. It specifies CASSLFSQRGEQYF.

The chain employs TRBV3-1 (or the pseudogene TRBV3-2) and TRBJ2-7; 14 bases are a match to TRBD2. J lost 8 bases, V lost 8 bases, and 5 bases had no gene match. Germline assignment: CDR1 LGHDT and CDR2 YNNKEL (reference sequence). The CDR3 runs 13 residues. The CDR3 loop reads CASQGLAGVQQYF. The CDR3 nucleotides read TGTGCCAGCCAGGGACTAGCGGGAGTGCAGCAGTACTTC.

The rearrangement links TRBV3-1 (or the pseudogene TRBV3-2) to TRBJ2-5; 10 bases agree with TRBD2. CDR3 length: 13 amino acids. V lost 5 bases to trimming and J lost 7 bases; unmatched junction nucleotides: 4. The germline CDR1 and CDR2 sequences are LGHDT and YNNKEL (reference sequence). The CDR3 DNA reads TGTGCCAGCAGCGGGACTAGCGTTGTGACCCAGTACTTC. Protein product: CASSGTSVVTQYF.

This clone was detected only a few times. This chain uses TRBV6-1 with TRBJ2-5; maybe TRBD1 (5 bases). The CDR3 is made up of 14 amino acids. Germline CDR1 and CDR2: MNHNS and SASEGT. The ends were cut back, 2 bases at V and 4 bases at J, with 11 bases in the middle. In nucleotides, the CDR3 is TGTGCCAGCAGTGAAAGACAGTGGTTAGAGACCCAGTACTTC. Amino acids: CASSERQWLETQYF.

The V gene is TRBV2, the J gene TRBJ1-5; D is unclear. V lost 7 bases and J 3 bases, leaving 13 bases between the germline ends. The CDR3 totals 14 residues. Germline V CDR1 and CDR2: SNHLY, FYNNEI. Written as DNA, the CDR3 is TGTGCCAGCAAAAAGGCGGGTAACAATCAGCCCCAGCATTTT. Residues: CASKKAGNNQPQHF.

The CDR3 DNA sequence: TGTGCCAGCTTACGAGCTCTCGAGCAGTACTTC. Translation gives CASLRALEQYF. This chain uses TRBV2 with TRBJ2-7; D unresolved. Trimming shortened V by 8 bases and J by 6 bases, and 11 bases separated the two germline ends. The germline gives CDR1 SNHLY, CDR2 FYNNEI. CDR3 size: 11 residues.